The present TCR beta chain was sequenced within a study of blood T cell repertoires in COVID-19. Authors' processing steps: Estimation of nucleated cell counts relied on the amplification of reference gene primers. TCRdb's table, derived via immunoSEQ multiplex PCR, lists solely in-frame clones and lacks some. V and J calls and clone size are as listed in that table; D and trimming were resolved from the DNA. The sample lists roughly 200,000 clones, about 85% occurring once. The germline V gene has CDR1 MNHEY and CDR2 SMNVEV (reference sequence). Trimming cost V 2 bases and J 1 base; bases outside gene matches: 4. The CDR3 extends over 15 amino acids.

The V and J genes are TRBV27 and TRBJ2-5, with TRBD2 matching 7 bases. Sequencing was performed on peripheral blood. The sequence was collected from a man between 60 and 75 years old with active or convalescent COVID-19. This chain's CDR3 is CASSLGRGIQETQYF. As DNA, the CDR3 is TGTGCCAGCAGTTTAGGGCGGGGGATCCAAGAGACCCAGTACTTC.